A single sample is the source of the 18 T cell receptor beta chains below, sequenced in a study of blood T cell repertoires in COVID-19 (dated by TCRdb to 2020 to 2022). Library creation used the immunoSEQ multiplex PCR assay. What TCRdb holds here is the immuneACCESS table cut down to in-frame rearrangements. Part of the clones is not present; checked against another copy, under half of the missing clones reflect an unresolved V gene, and the others are unexplained. Within this sample are about 260,000 clones, with approximately 89% of them counted one time only. 10% of the sample rests with the top ten. The sequenced sample consisted of peripheral blood. The receptors were sampled from a woman in her sixties or seventies with COVID-19, enrolled during active disease.

The chain joins TRBV24-1 to TRBJ1-1; 9 bases align to TRBD1. The germline V gene encodes CDR1 KGHDR and CDR2 SFDVKD. The V and J ends lost 3 bases and 0 bases, in that order; junction bases with no gene match: 4. CDR3 length equals 16 residues. For the CDR3, the DNA is TGTGCCACCAGTGATGCCGGACAGGGGATGAACACTGAAGCTTTCTTT. Translation gives CATSDAGQGMNTEAFF.

The chain couples TRBV28 to TRBJ2-5; 15 positions match TRBD2. The CDR3 contains 18 residues. Germline CDR1 and CDR2: MDHEN and SYDVKM. V lost 6 bases to trimming and J lost 2 bases; unmatched junction nucleotides: 10. CDR3 in amino acids: CASRRRTSGRASQETQYF. In nucleotides, the CDR3 is TGTGCCAGCAGACGCCGGACTAGCGGGAGGGCCTCACAAGAGACCCAGTACTTC.

The rearrangement joins TRBV10-3 to TRBJ2-2; perhaps TRBD1 as D (6 bases). V dropped 7 bases and J dropped 2 bases, with 11 bases sitting between them. Germline-derived CDR1 and CDR2 are ENHRY and SYGVKD. This CDR3 has 14 amino acids. CDR3 residues: CAITGQLNTGELFF. CDR3 nucleotides: TGTGCCATCACCGGACAGCTTAACACCGGGGAGCTGTTTTTT.

CDR3 loop: CAISESWADPSTDTQYF. The CDR3 DNA follows: TGTGCCATCAGTGAGTCGTGGGCAGACCCCAGCACAGATACGCAGTATTTT. This chain connects TRBV10-3 to TRBJ2-3; D unclear. Germline CDR1 ENHRY, CDR2 SYGVKD. The CDR3 sequence is 17 residues long. V dropped 0 bases and J dropped 0 bases, with 13 bases sitting between them.

This clone was observed a single time. The rearrangement uses TRBV5-6 and TRBJ1-2; TRBD1 matches 10 bases. This CDR3 spans 16 amino acids. From germline, CDR1 is SGHDT and CDR2 YYEEEE. V lost 4 bases, J lost 4 bases, and 10 bases stayed unmatched. CDR3 DNA: TGTGCCAGCAGCCCTGGGACAGGGGCGACTGGCTATGGCTACACCTTC. It yields the protein CASSPGTGATGYGYTF.

The gene calls are TRBV28 and TRBJ1-1; 8 bases are shared with TRBD1. This CDR3 spans 15 amino acids. Per the germline V gene, CDR1 is MDHEN and CDR2 is SYDVKM. V shed 2 bases and J 4 bases; nucleotides not matched to a gene: 6. Here the CDR3 reads CASSLAAGGVTEAFF. DNA of the CDR3: TGTGCCAGCAGTTTAGCGGCAGGGGGCGTCACTGAAGCTTTCTTT. The variable domain in full, with the rest retrieved from reference TRBV28 and TRBJ1-1, is DVKVTQSSRYLVKRTGEKVFLECVQDMDHENMFWYRQDPGLGLRLIYFSYDVKMKEKGDIPEGYSVSREKKERFSLILESASTNQTSMYLCASSLAAGGVTEAFFGQGTRLTVV.

The chain uses TRBV30 and TRBJ1-6, with TRBD1 identical over 9 bases. Germline assignment: CDR1 GTSNPN and CDR2 SVGIG (reference sequence). This CDR3 region has 13 residues. Germline trimming cut 5 bases from V and 9 bases from J; bases unmatched to any gene: 5. This chain's CDR3 is CAWGTGTGSPLHF. The DNA for the CDR3 is TGTGCCTGGGGGACAGGGACGGGTTCACCCCTCCACTTT. The variable domain in full, with the rest retrieved from reference TRBV30 and TRBJ1-6, is SQTIHQWPATLVQPVGSPLSLECTVEGTSNPNLYWYRQAAGRGLQLLFYSVGIGQISSEVPQNLSASRPQDRQFILSSKKLLLSDSGFYLCAWGTGTGSPLHFGNGTRLTVT.

The V and J genes are TRBV2 and TRBJ1-6, with 7 bases lining up with TRBD1. The CDR3 runs 17 residues. Trimming cost V 3 bases and J 9 bases; bases outside gene matches: 14. The germline gives CDR1 SNHLY, CDR2 FYNNEI. The CDR3 nucleotides read TGTGCCAGCAGTGATATAAAGGGGGCCCCCTGGCGTTCACCCCTCCACTTT. Its protein is CASSDIKGAPWRSPLHF.

V usage is TRBV5-1 and J usage is TRBJ1-5; 9 nucleotides line up with TRBD1. The CDR3 loop spans 15 amino acids. Trimming cost V 3 bases and J 1 base; bases outside gene matches: 2. CDR1 and CDR2 (germline): SGHRS, YFSETQ. The CDR3 nucleotides are TGCGCCAGCAGCTCGGGACAGGGAAGCAATCAGCCCCAGCATTTT. This encodes CASSSGQGSNQPQHF. The full variable domain, rest sourced from reference TRBV5-1 and TRBJ1-5, is KAGVTQTPRYLIKTRGQQVTLSCSPISGHRSVSWYQQTPGQGLQFLFEYFSETQRNKGNFPGRFSGRQFSNSRSEMNVSTLELGDSALYLCASSSGQGSNQPQHFGDGTRLSIL.

The rearrangement joins TRBV2 to TRBJ1-1; TRBD1 matches 7 bases. The V gene's germline CDR1 is SNHLY and CDR2 FYNNEI. This CDR3 comprises 15 residues. Trimming removed 3 bases from V and 4 bases from J; junction bases left unmatched: 8. CDR3 amino acids: CASSDKTGKGTEAFF. Written as DNA, the CDR3 is TGTGCCAGCAGTGACAAGACAGGGAAGGGCACTGAAGCTTTCTTT.

J is TRBJ2-5 and V is TRBV19; a possible D gene is TRBD2 (6 bases). This CDR3 spans 15 amino acids. Trimming removed 1 base from V and 4 bases from J, with 13 bases in between. Germline-derived CDR1 and CDR2 are LNHDA and SQIVND (reference sequence). DNA for the CDR3: TGTGCCAGTAGTATAGGAGGGGACTTACTAGAGACCCAGTACTTC. Protein product: CASSIGGDLLETQYF.

V and J are TRBV6-5 and TRBJ2-7, with TRBD2 matching 8 bases. V was clipped by 0 bases and J by 7 bases; unmatched bases: 11. This CDR3 comprises 16 residues. Germline CDR1 and CDR2: MNHEY and SVGAGI. The CDR3 sequence is CASSYSWSGGPGEQYF. CDR3 in DNA: TGTGCCAGCAGTTACTCGTGGTCGGGAGGGCCGGGTGAGCAGTACTTC.

The chain uses TRBV7-2 and TRBJ1-1; D uncertain. Germline V CDR1 and CDR2: SGHTA, FQGNSA. This CDR3 region has 13 residues. The ends were cut back, 5 bases at V and 1 base at J, with 8 bases in the middle. The CDR3 sequence: CASSPPPNTEAFF. For the CDR3, the DNA is TGTGCCAGCAGCCCTCCCCCGAACACTGAAGCTTTCTTT.

This clone was seen more than once but under ten times. This chain joins TRBV5-4 and TRBJ2-7; 7 positions match TRBD2. V trimming: 1 base; J trimming: 7 bases; junction bases outside the gene matches: 2. In germline, CDR1 is SGHNT, CDR2 YYREEE (reference sequence). The CDR3 consists of 12 residues. The CDR3 sequence is CASSLMGGEQYF. The CDR3 region has the DNA TGTGCCAGCAGCTTGATGGGAGGGGAGCAGTACTTC.

This sequence joins TRBV18 and TRBJ2-3, with 10 bases identical to TRBD2. V was pared by 2 bases and J by 2 bases, with 4 bases of the junction left unmatched. The germline V gene encodes CDR1 KGHSH and CDR2 LQKENI. The CDR3 totals 16 residues. This CDR3 is CASSPGSGRLTDTQYF. CDR3 DNA sequence: TGTGCCAGCTCACCAGGTAGCGGGAGGCTCACAGATACGCAGTATTTT.

The rearrangement uses TRBV30 and TRBJ1-2, with D possibly matching TRBD1 (6 bases). The CDR3 totals 14 residues. Germline loops: CDR1 GTSNPN, CDR2 SVGIG (reference sequence). The V gene lost 4 bases and the J gene lost 2 bases, with 14 bases spanning the gap. CDR3 sequence: CAWTRGGANYGYTF. The CDR3 coding sequence is TGTGCCTGGACCAGGGGCGGCGCCAACTATGGCTACACCTTC. Variable domain in full (rest from reference TRBV30 and TRBJ1-2): SQTIHQWPATLVQPVGSPLSLECTVEGTSNPNLYWYRQAAGRGLQLLFYSVGIGQISSEVPQNLSASRPQDRQFILSSKKLLLSDSGFYLCAWTRGGANYGYTFGSGTRLTVV.

This clone has just one count. V is TRBV6-5 and J is TRBJ2-3, with D hard to call. Germline V gene lookup returns CDR1 MNHEY and CDR2 SVGAGI. The CDR3 extends over 12 amino acids. The germline V and J ends were trimmed by 7 bases and 2 bases, with 7 bases remaining between them. CDR3 amino acids: CASKPSTDTQYF. The CDR3 DNA follows: TGTGCCAGCAAGCCGTCCACAGATACGCAGTATTTT.

This chain uses TRBV27 with TRBJ1-2; D is possibly TRBD1 (6 bases). CDR1 and CDR2 from the germline V gene are MNHEY and SMNVEV (reference sequence). The CDR3 runs 14 residues. Trimming took off 6 bases at V and 4 bases at J, with 15 bases between the two ends. The CDR3 coding sequence is TGTGCCAGCAGGGGCACAGGGCGAAGCTATGGCTACACCTTC. Translated: CASRGTGRSYGYTF.